These T cell receptor beta chains were read from a single sample in a study of OX40 agonist ivuxolimab in advanced cancers. Sequencing used immunoSEQ multiplex PCR; TCRdb keeps in-frame clones, though not all of them. Of 25,000 to 35,000 clones in the sample, 80% to 85% were seen once. This material consisted of CD4+ or CD8+ T cells sorted from blood, taken in a trial of the OX40 agonist ivuxolimab. These receptors were obtained from an adult with an advanced solid tumor such as melanoma, head and neck, liver or kidney cancer. The CDR3 runs from the conserved cysteine through the conserved F or W. Each record gives: V gene, J gene, D gene, CDR3 length, CDR3 protein, CDR3 DNA. A D gene is named only where the DNA matches it firmly.

v_gene: TRBV6-6; j_gene: TRBJ1-4; d_gene: .; len: 13; CDR3aa: CASSSDSNEKLFF; CDR3nt: TGTGCCAGCAGTTCTGACAGCAATGAAAAACTGTTTTTT
v_gene: TRBV7-9; j_gene: TRBJ1-4; d_gene: .; len: 15; CDR3aa: CASSFSGATNEKLFF; CDR3nt: TGTGCCAGCAGCTTCAGCGGAGCAACTAATGAAAAACTGTTTTTT
v_gene: TRBV29-1; j_gene: TRBJ2-7; d_gene: TRBD1; len: 17; CDR3aa: CSVEGSTGEMAAYEQYF; CDR3nt: TGCAGCGTGGAAGGGTCGACAGGGGAAATGGCGGCCTACGAGCAGTACTTC
v_gene: TRBV9; j_gene: TRBJ1-2; d_gene: .; len: 15; CDR3aa: CASSVGSGTNYGYTF; CDR3nt: TGTGCCAGCAGCGTAGGTTCGGGAACTAACTATGGCTACACCTTC
v_gene: TRBV27; j_gene: TRBJ1-6; d_gene: .; len: 17; CDR3aa: CASSLSAESSYNSPLHF; CDR3nt: TGTGCCAGCAGTTTATCCGCAGAGAGCTCCTATAATTCACCCCTCCACTTT
v_gene: TRBV5-4; j_gene: TRBJ2-6; d_gene: .; len: 14; CDR3aa: CASSDSSGANVLTF; CDR3nt: TGTGCCAGCAGCGACAGTTCTGGGGCCAACGTCCTGACTTTC
v_gene: TRBV11-2; j_gene: TRBJ1-3; d_gene: .; len: 15; CDR3aa: CASSFGSYSGNTIYF; CDR3nt: TGTGCCAGCAGCTTCGGGTCCTACTCTGGAAACACCATATATTTT
v_gene: TRBV2; j_gene: TRBJ1-1; d_gene: TRBD1; len: 11; CDR3aa: CASGGVTGAFF; CDR3nt: TGTGCCAGCGGCGGGGTGACAGGGGCTTTCTTT
v_gene: TRBV4-2; j_gene: TRBJ2-7; d_gene: .; len: 18; CDR3aa: CASSQDPSLAASSYEQYF; CDR3nt: TGTGCCAGCAGCCAAGATCCTTCCTTAGCGGCAAGCTCCTACGAGCAGTACTTC
v_gene: TRBV7-9; j_gene: TRBJ1-6; d_gene: .; len: 13; CDR3aa: CASSLGNNSPLHF; CDR3nt: TGTGCCAGCAGCTTAGGGAATAATTCACCCCTCCACTTT